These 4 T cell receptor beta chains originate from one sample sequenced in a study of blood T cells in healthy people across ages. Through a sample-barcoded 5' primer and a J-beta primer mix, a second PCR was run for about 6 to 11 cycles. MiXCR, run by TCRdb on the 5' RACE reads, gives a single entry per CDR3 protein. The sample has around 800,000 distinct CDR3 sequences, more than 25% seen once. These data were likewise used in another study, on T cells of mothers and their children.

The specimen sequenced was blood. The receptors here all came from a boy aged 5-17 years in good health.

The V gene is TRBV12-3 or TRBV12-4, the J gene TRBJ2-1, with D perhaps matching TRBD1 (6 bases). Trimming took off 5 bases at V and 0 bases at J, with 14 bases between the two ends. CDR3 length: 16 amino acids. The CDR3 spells CASSPGQWSSYNEQFF. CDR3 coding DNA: TGTGCCAGCAGTCCCGGACAGTGGAGCTCCTACAATGAGCAGTTCTTC.

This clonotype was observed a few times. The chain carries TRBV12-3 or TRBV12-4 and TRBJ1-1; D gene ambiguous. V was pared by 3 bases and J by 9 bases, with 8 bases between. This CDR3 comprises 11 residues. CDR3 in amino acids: CASSLGFKAFF. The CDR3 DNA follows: TGTGCCAGCAGTTTGGGCTTTAAAGCTTTCTTT.

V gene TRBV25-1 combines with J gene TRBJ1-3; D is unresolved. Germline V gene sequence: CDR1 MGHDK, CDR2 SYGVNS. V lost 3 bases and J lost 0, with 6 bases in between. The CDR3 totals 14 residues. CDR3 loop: CASSDRASGNTIYF. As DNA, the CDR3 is TGTGCCAGCAGTGACAGAGCCTCTGGAAACACCATATATTTT. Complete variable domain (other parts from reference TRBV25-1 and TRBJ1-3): EADIYQTPRYLVIGTGKKITLECSQTMGHDKMYWYQQDPGMELHLIHYSYGVNSTEKGDLSSESTVSRIRTEHFPLTLESARPSHTSQYLCASSDRASGNTIYFGEGSWLTVV.

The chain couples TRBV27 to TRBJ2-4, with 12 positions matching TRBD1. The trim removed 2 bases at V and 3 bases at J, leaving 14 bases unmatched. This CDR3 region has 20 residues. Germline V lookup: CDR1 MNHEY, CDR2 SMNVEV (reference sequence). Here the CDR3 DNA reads TGTGCCAGCAGTTTAAGGGCGGGGACAGGGGGCGATCGGGTCAAAAACATTCAGTACTTC. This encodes CASSLRAGTGGDRVKNIQYF.